These 9 T cell receptor beta chains were all obtained from the same sample, sequenced in a study of vaccination and CD4 T cells after COVID-19 (dated 2022 in TCRdb). Sample treatment or condition, as interpreted from the label and publication: roughly nine-day PBMC culture with coronavirus spike peptide pools or control peptides (ViraFEST assay). CD4+ T cells from unexposed donors were collected before the COVID-19 pandemic (2011-2018). No antigen has been identified for these receptors. Receptor libraries were prepared by PCR. The run used an Illumina iSeq 100. TCR sequencing of DNA from cultured CD4+ T cells used the Oncomine TCR Beta short-read assay at the Johns Hopkins FTIC core. TCRdb redid the processing of the public reads, applying fastp at Q25 and MiXCR, and retained in-frame beta chains. Rows are combined by CDR3 protein, so each entry shows the most common genes and DNA. The sample contains some 9,700 distinct CDR3 sequences, 55% to 75% of them found a single time. Together, the top ten hold roughly a quarter of the sample.

Sample: CD4+ T cells from blood, cultured in vitro. The receptors originated from a human donor in good health.

This clonotype has a handful of counts. The chain is built from TRBV19 and TRBJ2-3; unclear D gene. Germline values: CDR1 LNHDA, CDR2 SQIVND (reference sequence). With 6 bases removed from V and 2 bases from J, the gap between germline ends came to 12 bases. This CDR3 region has 14 residues. CDR3 in DNA: TGTGCCAGTAGCGGGCATGCCCCCACAGATACGCAGTATTTT. This gives the protein CASSGHAPTDTQYF. Based on the CDR3 plus reference TRBV19 and TRBJ2-3, the full variable domain is DGGITQSPKYLFRKEGQNVTLSCEQNLNHDAMYWYRQDPGQGLRLIYYSQIVNDFQKGDIAEGYSVSREKKESFPLTVTSAQKNPTAFYLCASSGHAPTDTQYFGPGTRLTVL.

This clonotype has only a few counts. The V and J genes are TRBV24-1 and TRBJ2-2, with a possible D match to TRBD2 (6 bases). Per the germline V gene, CDR1 is KGHDR and CDR2 is SFDVKD. This CDR3 contains 14 residues. Trimming cost V 9 bases and J 1 base, with 11 bases left between them. CDR3 nucleotide sequence: TGTGCCACCGGCTCGGGAGTGAACACCGGGGAGCTGTTTTTT. This translates into CATGSGVNTGELFF.

The genes are TRBV6-1 and TRBJ1-1, with a tentative D call TRBD1 (6 bases). The CDR3 is made up of 15 amino acids. Trimming left V 5 bases short and J 8 bases short, with 21 bases between. Germline CDR1 and CDR2: MNHNS and SASEGT. CDR3 amino acids: CASSNAGILDREAFF. Written as DNA, the CDR3 is TGTGCCAGCAGTAACGCTGGGATCCTCGACAGGGAAGCTTTCTTT.

V gene TRBV20-1 combines with J gene TRBJ2-3; D uncertain. This CDR3 has 15 amino acids. CDR1 is DFQATT and CDR2 is SNEGSKA in the germline V gene (reference sequence). Trimming cost V 3 bases and J 0 bases, with 13 bases left between them. CDR3 in amino acids: CSASLLSISTDTQYF. CDR3 DNA sequence: TGCAGTGCTAGTTTACTGTCGATTAGCACAGATACGCAGTATTTT.

This clonotype has more than one count but fewer than ten. The chain has TRBV6-1 and TRBJ1-1, with a possible D match to TRBD1 (5 bases). V lost 6 bases to trimming and J lost 6 bases, with 20 bases between them. The CDR3 is 15 amino acids. Germline CDR1 reads MNHNS; CDR2 reads SASEGT. The CDR3 is CASSLDNRGWAEAFF. DNA of the CDR3: TGTGCCAGCAGCTTGGATAACCGGGGCTGGGCTGAAGCTTTCTTT.

This clonotype was seen more than once but under ten times. The chain links TRBV30 to TRBJ1-2; D gene ambiguous. Germline lookup yields CDR1 GTSNPN and CDR2 SVGIG (reference sequence). The CDR3 length is 14 residues. Trimming shortened V by 6 bases and J by 2 bases, and 16 bases separated the two germline ends. In nucleotides, the CDR3 is TGTGCCTGTCTTAAAGGTGGCGGGAACTATGGCTACACCTTC. Encoded protein: CACLKGGGNYGYTF.

The J gene is TRBJ1-1, the V gene TRBV12-1; the table's D call, TRBD1, was not checked against the DNA. TRBV12-1 constitutes a pseudogene. The CDR3 runs to 16 residues. This chain's CDR3 is CASSGTRGGLSTEAFF. The CDR3 DNA reads as TGTGCCAGCAGCGGCACCAGGGGGGGGTTGAGCACTGAAGCTTTCTTT.

The chain carries TRBV2 and TRBJ2-2; D gene uncertain. Trimming shortened V by 6 bases and J by 0 bases, and 8 bases separated the two germline ends. The CDR3 spans 14 residues. Germline V gene lookup returns CDR1 SNHLY and CDR2 FYNNEI. The chain's CDR3 is CASRAGTNTGELFF. The CDR3 DNA follows: TGTGCCAGCAGAGCCGGAACGAACACCGGGGAGCTGTTTTTT.

The chain links TRBV6-1 to TRBJ2-5; 8 bases agree with TRBD1. The germline V gene has CDR1 MNHNS and CDR2 SASEGT. The V segment lost 9 bases and the J segment 3 bases; nucleotides outside the gene matches: 6. This CDR3 has 13 residues. The CDR3 loop is CASNDRGKETQYF. CDR3 nucleotides: TGTGCCAGTAATGACAGGGGTAAAGAGACCCAGTACTTC.